This T cell receptor beta chain stems from a study of T-cell memory formation after mild COVID-19. Sample barcodes and UMIs were carried by the TCR alpha and TCR beta cDNA libraries that 5'RACE generated with constant-segment primers. MiXCR, run by TCRdb on the 5' RACE reads, gives a single entry per CDR3 protein. Seen here are roughly 250,000 distinct CDR3 sequences, roughly a sixth observed once, and the top ten hold 22%. The germline CDR1 and CDR2 sequences are SGHTA and FQGTGA. The CDR3 covers 14 residues. The V end was cut by 5 bases, the J end by 3 bases, with 13 bases between. Study outcomes and limitations: A subset of responding clones appeared in pre-infection memory, suggesting cross-reactive memory joined. What remained unconfirmed was the SARS-CoV-2 specificity of second-wave clones peaking on day 37.

Points on this clonotype: As yet, its antigen is unknown.

The TCR originated in a man younger than 35 who had mild COVID-19 (a few samples of this study predate the infection). Cell type and time point are not known. Source material: PBMCs or a T cell subset sorted from them (not recorded which). The chain is built from TRBV7-3 and TRBJ1-2; D possibly corresponds to TRBD1 (5 bases). CDR3 nucleotides: TGTGCCAGCAGCCCCGGGGGGGTTGACTATGGCTACACCTTC. This encodes CASSPGGVDYGYTF. Combining the CDR3 with reference TRBV7-3 and TRBJ1-2 gives the whole variable domain GAGVSQTPSNKVTEKGKYVELRCDPISGHTALYWYRQSLGQGPEFLIYFQGTGAADDSGLPNDRFFAVRPEGSVSTLKIQRTERGDSAVYLCASSPGGVDYGYTFGSGTRLTVV.